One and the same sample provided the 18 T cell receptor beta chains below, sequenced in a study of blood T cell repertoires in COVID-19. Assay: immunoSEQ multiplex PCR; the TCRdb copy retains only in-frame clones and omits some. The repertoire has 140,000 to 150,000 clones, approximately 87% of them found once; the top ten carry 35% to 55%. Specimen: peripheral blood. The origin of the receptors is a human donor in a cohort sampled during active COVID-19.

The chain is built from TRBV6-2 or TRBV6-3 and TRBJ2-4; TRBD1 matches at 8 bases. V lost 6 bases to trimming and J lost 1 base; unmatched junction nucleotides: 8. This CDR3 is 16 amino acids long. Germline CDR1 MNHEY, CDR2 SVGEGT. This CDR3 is CASSLRGLGAKNIQYF. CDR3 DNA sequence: TGTGCCAGCAGCCTCAGGGGGCTCGGCGCCAAAAACATTCAGTACTTC.

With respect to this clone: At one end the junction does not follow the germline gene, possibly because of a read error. CDR3 DNA sequence: TGTGCCAGCGCCTCGGGACTAGCGGGGGCCAGGAAAAACTTC. Protein: CASASGLAGARKNF. This chain uses TRBV6-6 with TRBJ2-5; 14 bases are a match to TRBD2. CDR1 is MNHNY, CDR2 SVGAGI, per germline (reference sequence). The length of the CDR3 is 14 residues.

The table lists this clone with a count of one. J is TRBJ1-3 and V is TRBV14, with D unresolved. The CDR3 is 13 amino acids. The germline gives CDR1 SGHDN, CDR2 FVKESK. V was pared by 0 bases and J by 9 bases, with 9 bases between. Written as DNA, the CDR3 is TGTGCCAGCAGCCAAGATCTGGAGGCCACCATATATTTT. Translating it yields CASSQDLEATIYF.

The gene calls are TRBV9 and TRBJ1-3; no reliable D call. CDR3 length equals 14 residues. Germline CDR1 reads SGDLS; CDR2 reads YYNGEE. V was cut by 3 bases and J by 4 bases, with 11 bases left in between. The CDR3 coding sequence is TGTGCCAGCAGCGGAAGCGGTTTGGGAAACACCATATATTTT. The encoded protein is CASSGSGLGNTIYF.

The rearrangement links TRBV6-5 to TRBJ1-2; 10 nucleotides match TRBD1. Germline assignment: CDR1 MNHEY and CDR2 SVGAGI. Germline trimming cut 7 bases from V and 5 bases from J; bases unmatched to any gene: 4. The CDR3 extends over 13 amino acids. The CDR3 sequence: CASKDRGYYGYTF. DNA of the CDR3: TGTGCCAGCAAGGACAGGGGGTATTATGGCTACACCTTC.

This chain's CDR3 is CASSATSGDPQHGYTF. The CDR3 DNA is TGTGCCAGCAGCGCTACCTCAGGCGACCCGCAACATGGCTACACCTTC. This chain uses TRBV9 with TRBJ1-2, with D unresolved. Germline CDR1 reads SGDLS; CDR2 reads YYNGEE. Trimming pared 3 bases from V and 6 bases from J, leaving 21 bases between. The CDR3 sequence is 16 residues long.

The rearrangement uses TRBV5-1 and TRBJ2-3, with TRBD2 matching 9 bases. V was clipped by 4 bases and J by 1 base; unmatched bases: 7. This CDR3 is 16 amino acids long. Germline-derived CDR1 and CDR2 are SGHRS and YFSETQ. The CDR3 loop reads CASSPKREEGTDTQYF. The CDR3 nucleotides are TGCGCCAGCAGCCCTAAGCGGGAGGAGGGCACAGATACGCAGTATTTT.

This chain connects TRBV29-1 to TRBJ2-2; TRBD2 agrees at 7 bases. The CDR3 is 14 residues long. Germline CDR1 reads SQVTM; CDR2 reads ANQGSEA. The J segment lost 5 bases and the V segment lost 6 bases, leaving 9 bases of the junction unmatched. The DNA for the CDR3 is TGCAGCGTCGCCCGGGGGGAGTTAACCGGGGAGCTGTTTTTT. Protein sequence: CSVARGELTGELFF.

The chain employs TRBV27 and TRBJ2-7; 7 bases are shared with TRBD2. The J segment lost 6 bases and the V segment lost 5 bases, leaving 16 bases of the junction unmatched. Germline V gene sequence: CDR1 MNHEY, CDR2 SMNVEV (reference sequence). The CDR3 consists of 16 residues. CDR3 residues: CASSPTRASGRGEQYV. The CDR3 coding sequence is TGTGCCAGCAGTCCCACCCGCGCTAGCGGTCGCGGCGAGCAGTACGTC.

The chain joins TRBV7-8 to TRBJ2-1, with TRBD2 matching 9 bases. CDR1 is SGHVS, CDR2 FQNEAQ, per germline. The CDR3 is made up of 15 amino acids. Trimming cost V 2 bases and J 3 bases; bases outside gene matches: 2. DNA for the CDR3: TGTGCCAGCAGCTTACAGCGGGAGGTCTACAATGAGCAGTTCTTC. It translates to CASSLQREVYNEQFF.

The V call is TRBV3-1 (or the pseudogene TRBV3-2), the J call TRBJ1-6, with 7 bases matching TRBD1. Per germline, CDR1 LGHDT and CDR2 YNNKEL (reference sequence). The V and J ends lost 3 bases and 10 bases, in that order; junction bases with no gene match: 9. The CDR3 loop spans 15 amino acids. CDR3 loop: CASSHSDRRGSPLHF. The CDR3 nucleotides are TGTGCCAGCAGCCACTCGGACAGGCGAGGCTCACCCCTCCACTTT.

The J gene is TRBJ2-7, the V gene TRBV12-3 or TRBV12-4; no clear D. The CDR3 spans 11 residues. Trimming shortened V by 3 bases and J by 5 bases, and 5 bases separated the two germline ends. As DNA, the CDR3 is TGTGCCAGCAGTTTGAGCCACGAGCAGTACTTC. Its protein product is CASSLSHEQYF.

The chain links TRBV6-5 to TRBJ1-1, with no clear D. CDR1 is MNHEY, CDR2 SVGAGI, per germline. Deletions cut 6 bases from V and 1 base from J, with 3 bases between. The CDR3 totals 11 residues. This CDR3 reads CASRANTEAFF. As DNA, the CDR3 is TGTGCCAGCAGAGCGAACACTGAAGCTTTCTTT.

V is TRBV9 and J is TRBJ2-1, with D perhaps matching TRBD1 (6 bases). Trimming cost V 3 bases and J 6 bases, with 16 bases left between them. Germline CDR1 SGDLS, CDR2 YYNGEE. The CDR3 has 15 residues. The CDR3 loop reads CASSDYNREGNEQFF. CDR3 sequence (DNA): TGTGCCAGCAGCGATTACAACAGGGAAGGCAATGAGCAGTTCTTC. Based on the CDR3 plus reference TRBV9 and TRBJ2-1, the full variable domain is DSGVTQTPKHLITATGQRVTLRCSPRSGDLSVYWYQQSLDQGLQFLIQYYNGEERAKGNILERFSAQQFPDLHSELNLSSLELGDSALYFCASSDYNREGNEQFFGPGTRLTVL.

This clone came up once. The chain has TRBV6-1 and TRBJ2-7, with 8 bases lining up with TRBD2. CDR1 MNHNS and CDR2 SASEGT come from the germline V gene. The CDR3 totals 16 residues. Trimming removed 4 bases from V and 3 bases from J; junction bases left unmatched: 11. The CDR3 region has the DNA TGTGCCAGCAGTGTAGACTCGGGGACTAGGTTCTACGAGCAGTACGTC. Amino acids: CASSVDSGTRFYEQYV.

The CDR3 spells CSASPSGNQPQHF. CDR3 nucleotides: TGCAGTGCTAGTCCCTCGGGTAATCAGCCCCAGCATTTT. This chain joins TRBV20-1 and TRBJ1-5; D gene unclear. The CDR3 length is 13 residues. V was shortened by 3 bases and J by 4 bases, with 10 bases between the two germline ends. CDR1 is DFQATT and CDR2 is SNEGSKA in the germline V gene (reference sequence).

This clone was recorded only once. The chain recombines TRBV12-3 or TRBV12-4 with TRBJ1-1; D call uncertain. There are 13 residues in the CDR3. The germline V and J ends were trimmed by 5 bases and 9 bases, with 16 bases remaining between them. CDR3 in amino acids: CASSTGYGGKAFF. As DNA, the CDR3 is TGTGCCAGCAGTACTGGGTATGGAGGGAAAGCTTTCTTT.

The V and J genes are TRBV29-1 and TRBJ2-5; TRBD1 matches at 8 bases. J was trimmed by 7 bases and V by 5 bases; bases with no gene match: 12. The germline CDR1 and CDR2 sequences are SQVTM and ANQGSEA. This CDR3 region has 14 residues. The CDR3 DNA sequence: TGCAGCGTTATCGAGGACAGGGCCATGGGGACCCAGTACTTC. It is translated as CSVIEDRAMGTQYF.